This T cell receptor (beta chain) was found in a study of PD-L1 blockade in urothelial cancer. Study background: Atezolizumab therapy began for patients in about 2014, dosed at 1,200 mg intravenously every 3 weeks. From 0 to 3 prior chemotherapy regimens had been given to the patients. Blood was tested 3 weeks (second dose) and 6 weeks into treatment.

Repertoires were generated with immunoSEQ multiplex PCR, while TCRdb's copy carries only in-frame clones and drops some. Among approximately 52,000 clones listed, 70% to 80% were seen once. Patients' cancers were locally advanced or metastatic urothelial carcinomas. The CDR3 runs to 15 residues. Trimming cost V 4 bases and J 7 bases; bases outside gene matches: 7. Germline V gene sequence: CDR1 SGHRS, CDR2 YFSETQ. This clone showed up just once. This TCR derives from a man between 65 and 85 years old with urothelial cancer. V gene TRBV5-1 combines with J gene TRBJ1-6; 8 positions agree with TRBD1. The sample here was PBMCs, taken around atezolizumab (anti-PD-L1) treatment. The CDR3 loop reads CASSLRQGRNSPLHF. Written as DNA, the CDR3 is TGCGCCAGCAGCCTAAGACAGGGGCGGAATTCACCCCTCCACTTT.